Listed here are 32 T cell receptor beta chains from one sample, sequenced in a study of shared clonotypes between healthy human individuals. In the naive CD8 group, cells lacked CD45RO and were positively selected for CCR7, so terminally differentiated effector memory CD45RA+ cells were left out. Profiling relied on immunoSEQ multiplex PCR, and the TCRdb table lists in-frame clones only, not all of them. Altogether about 590,000 clones are present, 95% to 96% being singletons, with the ten largest covering 0.085% to 0.11%. Sequencing used naive CD8+ T cells sorted from blood. These receptors all come from a woman aged 30 to 39 in good health.

This clone occurred once. The chain recombines TRBV28 with TRBJ2-7; no firm D call. CDR3 size: 13 residues. CDR1 MDHEN and CDR2 SYDVKM come from the germline V gene. V was pared by 2 bases and J by 1 base, with 6 bases between. CDR3 nucleotide sequence: TGTGCCAGCAGTTTAAGGGCATCCTACGAGCAGTACTTC. This gives the protein CASSLRASYEQYF.

The rearrangement links TRBV7-8 to TRBJ2-5; 12 positions agree with TRBD2. The CDR3 extends over 17 amino acids. Germline V gene sequence: CDR1 SGHVS, CDR2 FQNEAQ. V trimming: 4 bases; J trimming: 0 bases; junction bases outside the gene matches: 6. CDR3 bases: TGTGCCAGCAGCTGGCCTCTAGCGGGAGGGAACCAAGAGACCCAGTACTTC. Its translation: CASSWPLAGGNQETQYF.

This sequence joins TRBV13 and TRBJ2-7; D unclear. The germline CDR1 and CDR2 sequences are PRHDT and FYEKMQ (reference sequence). V was cut by 4 bases and J by 6 bases, with 25 bases left in between. The CDR3 runs 17 residues. CDR3: CASSSNPVGRLVSEQYF. The CDR3 region has the DNA TGTGCCAGCAGCTCCAACCCGGTGGGCCGTCTAGTAAGCGAGCAGTACTTC.

The rearrangement uses TRBV7-7 and TRBJ2-7; D is possibly TRBD2 (6 bases). The V and J ends lost 5 bases and 6 bases respectively, with 20 bases between them. CDR1 SSHAT and CDR2 FNYEAQ come from the germline V gene (reference sequence). CDR3 length: 15 residues. DNA of the CDR3: TGTGCCAGCAGCCCGACTAGGGCAACCAGCTCCGAGCAGTACTTC. Amino acid sequence: CASSPTRATSSEQYF.

This clone occurred once. The chain has TRBV11-2 and TRBJ2-1; weak D call: TRBD1 (6 bases). The CDR3 is 16 residues long. Trimming took off 1 base at V and 7 bases at J, with 17 bases between the two ends. The germline gives CDR1 SGHAT, CDR2 FQNNGV. The CDR3 is CASSLVSGVFPNEQFF. The CDR3 coding sequence is TGTGCCAGCAGCTTAGTGTCAGGGGTTTTTCCTAATGAGCAGTTCTTC.

The gene calls are TRBV30 and TRBJ2-2; TRBD1 or TRBD2 may be the D gene (5 bases each). The CDR3 spans 13 residues. Between the trimmed V and J ends, which lost 0 bases and 6 bases, there was a span of 8 bases. Germline V lookup: CDR1 GTSNPN, CDR2 SVGIG (reference sequence). The DNA of the CDR3 is TGTGCCTGGAGTGTTTTGGGGGCCGGGGAGCTGTTTTTT. Translated: CAWSVLGAGELFF.

The chain recombines TRBV7-9 with TRBJ1-2, with D hard to call. V gave up 5 bases and J gave up 0 bases, with 10 bases separating them. The CDR3 spans 14 residues. CDR1 and CDR2 (germline): SEHNR, FQNEAQ (reference sequence). The CDR3 region has the DNA TGTGCCAGCAGCCCCCCAGGATCTAACTATGGCTACACCTTC. This sequence encodes CASSPPGSNYGYTF. The full variable domain, completed using reference TRBV7-9 and TRBJ1-2, is DTGVSQNPRHKITKRGQNVTFRCDPISEHNRLYWYRQTLGQGPEFLTYFQNEAQLEKSRLLSDRFSAERPKGSFSTLEIQRTEQGDSAMYLCASSPPGSNYGYTFGSGTRLTVV.

This clone was detected once. This sample also contains other DNA sequences that code for the same CDR3. The V call is TRBV27, the J call TRBJ2-3; D ambiguous. The CDR3 is made up of 12 amino acids. CDR1 MNHEY and CDR2 SMNVEV come from the germline V gene (reference sequence). V was clipped by 5 bases and J by 6 bases, with 9 bases between them. The CDR3: CASSSPPDTQYF. CDR3 DNA: TGTGCCAGCAGTAGCCCCCCGGATACGCAGTATTTT.

About this clone: The same CDR3 is also encoded by other DNA sequences in this sample. This rearrangement joins TRBV28 to TRBJ2-5, with unresolved D. Deletions cut 2 bases from V and 0 bases from J, with 4 bases between. CDR3 length: 13 residues. Germline-derived CDR1 and CDR2 are MDHEN and SYDVKM. The CDR3 sequence is CASSLRNQETQYF. In DNA, the CDR3 is TGTGCCAGCAGTTTACGGAACCAAGAGACCCAGTACTTC. Looking up the rest from reference TRBV28 and TRBJ2-5 gives the full variable domain: DVKVTQSSRYLVKRTGEKVFLECVQDMDHENMFWYRQDPGLGLRLIYFSYDVKMKEKGDIPEGYSVSREKKERFSLILESASTNQTSMYLCASSLRNQETQYFGPGTRLLVL.

The V call is TRBV30, the J call TRBJ1-2; possibly TRBD1 for D (5 bases). V shed 1 base and J shed 1 base, with 16 bases lying between them. There are 16 residues in the CDR3. CDR1 is GTSNPN, CDR2 SVGIG, per germline (reference sequence). The CDR3 region is CAWSASGRMINYGYTF. The CDR3 bases are TGTGCCTGGAGTGCCTCGGGACGGATGATTAACTATGGCTACACCTTC.

The chain employs TRBV27 and TRBJ1-1; no definite D call. The germline gives CDR1 MNHEY, CDR2 SMNVEV (reference sequence). V lost 4 bases and J 1 base, leaving 7 bases between the germline ends. The CDR3 has 13 amino acids. CDR3: CASSYKENTEAFF. For the CDR3, the DNA is TGTGCCAGCAGTTATAAGGAGAACACTGAAGCTTTCTTT.

The rearrangement links TRBV2 to TRBJ2-3; D is ambiguous. Trimming left V 9 bases short and J 0 bases short, with 10 bases between. The CDR3 loop spans 13 amino acids. Germline CDR1 and CDR2: SNHLY and FYNNEI. The CDR3 nucleotides are TGTGCCAGGGAGTCTACTAGCACAGATACGCAGTATTTT. Its protein product is CARESTSTDTQYF.

In its sample, this clone was seen a few times. V is TRBV11-2 and J is TRBJ2-7; TRBD1 aligns across 9 bases. The J segment lost 5 bases and the V segment lost 5 bases, leaving 7 bases of the junction unmatched. Germline assignment: CDR1 SGHAT and CDR2 FQNNGV. The CDR3 is 14 amino acids. CDR3 region: CASSPRDRVDEQYF. The CDR3 DNA sequence: TGTGCCAGCAGCCCCCGGGACAGGGTGGACGAGCAGTACTTC.

This chain uses TRBV2 with TRBJ2-1; D remains unclear. Germline V CDR1 and CDR2: SNHLY, FYNNEI. CDR3 length: 14 residues. V lost 1 base to trimming and J lost 6 bases, with 10 bases between them. For the CDR3, the DNA is TGTGCCAGCAGTGAAGGCGCCCAAACCAATGAGCAGTTCTTC. Its translation is CASSEGAQTNEQFF.

This rearrangement joins TRBV6-1 to TRBJ2-4; 9 bases agree with TRBD2. Trimming cost V 2 bases and J 5 bases; bases outside gene matches: 10. In germline, CDR1 is MNHNS, CDR2 SASEGT. The CDR3 extends over 17 amino acids. CDR3 in amino acids: CASSETIWREGENIQYF. CDR3 sequence (DNA): TGTGCCAGCAGTGAAACGATTTGGCGGGAGGGTGAAAACATTCAGTACTTC.

The rearrangement links TRBV28 to TRBJ1-2; a possible D gene is TRBD1 (5 bases). Between the trimmed V and J ends, which lost 5 bases and 6 bases, there was a span of 13 bases. The CDR3 is made up of 13 amino acids. The germline CDR1 and CDR2 sequences are MDHEN and SYDVKM. CDR3: CASSPRRVDGYTF. The CDR3 coding sequence is TGTGCCAGCAGTCCCCGCAGGGTCGATGGCTACACCTTC.

This chain joins TRBV27 and TRBJ2-1; D is ambiguous. With 6 bases removed from V and 7 bases from J, the gap between germline ends came to 25 bases. Germline CDR1 reads MNHEY; CDR2 reads SMNVEV (reference sequence). The CDR3 covers 17 residues. The CDR3 DNA sequence: TGTGCCAGCAGGGCCGACGGGTCGCTGAGATTGAAGAATGAGCAGTTCTTC. Amino acids: CASRADGSLRLKNEQFF.

Here the CDR3 reads CASSGGQDYGYTF. The CDR3 region has the DNA TGTGCCAGCAGCGGCGGACAAGACTATGGCTACACCTTC. The J gene is TRBJ1-2, the V gene TRBV9; tentatively, D is TRBD1 (5 bases). V was cut by 3 bases and J by 3 bases, with 9 bases left in between. In germline, CDR1 is SGDLS, CDR2 YYNGEE. The CDR3 is 13 residues long.

The chain employs TRBV5-6 and TRBJ2-3; 7 bases align to TRBD1. The CDR3 extends over 15 amino acids. Germline assignment: CDR1 SGHDT and CDR2 YYEEEE. The ends lost 1 base at V and 5 bases at J; junction bases unmatched: 7. The CDR3 region has the DNA TGTGCCAGCAGCTTGAGCCGACAGGGCGGAGATACGCAGTATTTT. Protein sequence: CASSLSRQGGDTQYF. Full variable domain (outside the CDR3, taken from reference TRBV5-6 and TRBJ2-3): DAGVTQSPTHLIKTRGQQVTLRCSPKSGHDTVSWYQQALGQGPQFIFQYYEEEERQRGNFPDRFSGHQFPNYSSELNVNALLLGDSALYLCASSLSRQGGDTQYFGPGTRLTVL.

The CDR3 reads CASSFRGGDIQYF. The CDR3 DNA reads TGTGCCAGCAGTTTCAGGGGAGGGGACATTCAGTACTTC. The V call is TRBV28, the J call TRBJ2-4; D might be TRBD2 (7 bases). CDR3 size: 13 residues. Trimming removed 3 bases at V and 8 bases at J, with 11 bases between. The germline V gene has CDR1 MDHEN and CDR2 SYDVKM.

The chain recombines TRBV7-9 with TRBJ2-3, with D hard to call. The germline V gene has CDR1 SEHNR and CDR2 FQNEAQ (reference sequence). The CDR3 contains 12 residues. Trimming removed 5 bases at V and 2 bases at J, with 5 bases between. In nucleotides, the CDR3 is TGTGCCAGCAGCGCCGCCACAGATACGCAGTATTTT. Its translation is CASSAATDTQYF.

V gene TRBV2 combines with J gene TRBJ2-7; D might be TRBD1 (6 bases). There are 15 residues in the CDR3. V lost 3 bases and J lost 9, with 21 bases in between. Germline CDR1 SNHLY, CDR2 FYNNEI. The CDR3 is CASSEFGQTLRVQYF. The CDR3 bases are TGTGCCAGCAGTGAGTTCGGACAGACTCTACGAGTGCAGTACTTC.

This chain uses TRBV15 with TRBJ1-5; 7 bases map to TRBD1. The germline V gene has CDR1 LNHNV and CDR2 YYDKDF (reference sequence). The J segment lost 0 bases and the V segment lost 9 bases, leaving 5 bases of the junction unmatched. The CDR3 is 14 amino acids. Here the CDR3 reads CATSGTASNQPQHF. In nucleotides, the CDR3 is TGTGCCACTTCCGGGACAGCTAGCAATCAGCCCCAGCATTTT.

V gene TRBV6-1 combines with J gene TRBJ2-5; perhaps TRBD1 as D (6 bases). This CDR3 region has 15 residues. The V gene lost 3 bases and the J gene lost 0 bases, with 11 bases spanning the gap. Per germline, CDR1 MNHNS and CDR2 SASEGT. The CDR3 DNA reads as TGTGCCAGCAGTGATTCAGGGGCGAACCAAGAGACCCAGTACTTC. Residues: CASSDSGANQETQYF.

The V call is TRBV19, the J call TRBJ1-1; D possibly corresponds to TRBD1 (6 bases). CDR3 size: 13 residues. With 3 bases removed from V and 5 bases from J, the gap between germline ends came to 10 bases. Germline-derived CDR1 and CDR2 are LNHDA and SQIVND (reference sequence). In DNA, the CDR3 is TGTGCCAGTAGTATGGGGGCGGGGACTGAAGCTTTCTTT. It specifies CASSMGAGTEAFF.

Concerning this clone: One end of the junction is discordant with germline, which a read error may explain. V and J are TRBV28 and TRBJ2-7; 14 nucleotides line up with TRBD2. The germline V gene encodes CDR1 MDHEN and CDR2 SYDVKM. CDR3 length: 15 residues. CDR3 DNA sequence: TGTGCCAGCAGTCCTCCGAGGACTAGCGGGAGGCCCATAGACTTC. Translating gives CASSPPRTSGRPIDF.

The chain links TRBV6-1 to TRBJ2-7; 8 bases match TRBD1. The J segment lost 3 bases and the V segment lost 5 bases, leaving 6 bases of the junction unmatched. Germline V CDR1 and CDR2: MNHNS, SASEGT. This CDR3 has 14 amino acids. The DNA for the CDR3 is TGTGCCAGCAGTCCGCAGGGGGCCTTCTACGAGCAGTACTTC. It is translated as CASSPQGAFYEQYF.

This chain links TRBV5-4 with TRBJ2-7; maybe TRBD1 (5 bases). Germline CDR1 is SGHNT and CDR2 is YYREEE (reference sequence). V was shortened by 4 bases and J by 2 bases, with 10 bases between the two germline ends. CDR3 length: 13 residues. The CDR3 region has the DNA TGTGCCAGCAGCCAACAGGATCCCTACGAGCAGTACTTC. Amino acids: CASSQQDPYEQYF.

V and J are TRBV7-8 and TRBJ1-6, with 9 bases that match TRBD1. The CDR3 extends over 14 amino acids. V was pared by 2 bases and J by 9 bases, with 2 bases of the junction left unmatched. CDR1 and CDR2 (germline): SGHVS, FQNEAQ. In nucleotides, the CDR3 is TGTGCCAGCAGCTTATCGGACAGGGGTTCACCCCTCCACTTT. Encoded protein: CASSLSDRGSPLHF.

J is TRBJ2-5 and V is TRBV28; 8 bases are shared with TRBD1. V gave up 6 bases and J gave up 0 bases; unmatched junction bases: 9. In germline, CDR1 is MDHEN, CDR2 SYDVKM. This CDR3 is built from 16 residues. The CDR3 bases are TGTGCCAGCAGCCCGGGACAGGACTTGTACCAAGAGACCCAGTACTTC. Its translation: CASSPGQDLYQETQYF. The full variable domain, in which reference TRBV28 and TRBJ2-5 provide the parts outside the CDR3, is DVKVTQSSRYLVKRTGEKVFLECVQDMDHENMFWYRQDPGLGLRLIYFSYDVKMKEKGDIPEGYSVSREKKERFSLILESASTNQTSMYLCASSPGQDLYQETQYFGPGTRLLVL.

V gene TRBV5-4 combines with J gene TRBJ2-2, with D tentatively TRBD2 (5 bases). V lost 0 bases, J lost 4 bases, and 10 bases lay in between. This CDR3 has 15 amino acids. Germline lookup yields CDR1 SGHNT and CDR2 YYREEE (reference sequence). The CDR3 sequence: CASSLAGVGTGELFF. The CDR3, as DNA: TGTGCCAGCAGCTTGGCCGGGGTCGGCACCGGGGAGCTGTTTTTT. The whole variable domain, filled in from reference TRBV5-4 and TRBJ2-2, reads ETGVTQSPTHLIKTRGQQVTLRCSSQSGHNTVSWYQQALGQGPQFIFQYYREEENGRGNFPPRFSGLQFPNYSSELNVNALELDDSALYLCASSLAGVGTGELFFGEGSRLTVL.

V gene TRBV19 combines with J gene TRBJ2-5, with D tentatively TRBD1 or TRBD2 (5 bases each). Per the germline V gene, CDR1 is LNHDA and CDR2 is SQIVND (reference sequence). This CDR3 comprises 12 residues. V lost 9 bases, J lost 0 bases, and 8 bases lay in between. This CDR3 is CARPGHQETQYF. The CDR3 region has the DNA TGTGCCAGACCGGGACACCAAGAGACCCAGTACTTC. The full variable domain, its missing parts supplied by reference TRBV19 and TRBJ2-5, is DGGITQSPKYLFRKEGQNVTLSCEQNLNHDAMYWYRQDPGQGLRLIYYSQIVNDFQKGDIAEGYSVSREKKESFPLTVTSAQKNPTAFYLCARPGHQETQYFGPGTRLLVL.